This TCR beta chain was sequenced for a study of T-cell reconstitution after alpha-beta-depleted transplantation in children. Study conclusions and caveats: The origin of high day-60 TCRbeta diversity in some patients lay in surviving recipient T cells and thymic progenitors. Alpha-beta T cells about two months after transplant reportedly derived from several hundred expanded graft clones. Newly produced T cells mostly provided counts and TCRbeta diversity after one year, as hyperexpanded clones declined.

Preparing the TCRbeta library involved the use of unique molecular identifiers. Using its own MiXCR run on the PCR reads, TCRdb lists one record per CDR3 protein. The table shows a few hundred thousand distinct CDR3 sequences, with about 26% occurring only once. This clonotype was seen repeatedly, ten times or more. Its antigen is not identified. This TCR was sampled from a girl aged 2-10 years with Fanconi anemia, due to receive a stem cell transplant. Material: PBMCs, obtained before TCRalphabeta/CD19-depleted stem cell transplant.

CDR3: CASSFSGELFF. The CDR3 DNA sequence: TGTGCCAGCAGCTTTTCCGGGGAGCTGTTTTTT. The chain uses TRBV12-3 or TRBV12-4 and TRBJ2-2; D unresolved. This CDR3 contains 11 residues. V lost 6 bases, J lost 6 bases, and 5 bases lay in between.